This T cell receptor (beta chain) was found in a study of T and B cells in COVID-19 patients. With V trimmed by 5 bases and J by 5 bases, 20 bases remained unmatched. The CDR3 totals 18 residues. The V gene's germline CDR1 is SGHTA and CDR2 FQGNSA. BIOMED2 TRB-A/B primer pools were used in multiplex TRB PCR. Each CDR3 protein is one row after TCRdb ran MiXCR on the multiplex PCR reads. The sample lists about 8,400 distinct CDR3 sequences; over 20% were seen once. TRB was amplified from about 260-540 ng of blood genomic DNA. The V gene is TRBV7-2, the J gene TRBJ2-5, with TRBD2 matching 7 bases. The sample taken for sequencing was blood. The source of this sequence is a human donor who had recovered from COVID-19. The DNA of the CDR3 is TGTGCCAGCAGCCCTCGAGCCCTGGGGGGGGGAGGCGGGGAGACCCAGTACTTC. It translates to CASSPRALGGGGGETQYF.